The 24 T cell receptor beta chains below all came from one sample that was sequenced in a study of T cell repertoires in cytomegalovirus infection. What these receptors recognize is not known. TCRdb analysed the reads with MiXCR anew, one entry per CDR3 protein. The sample gives approximately 730,000 distinct CDR3 sequences, around 29% of which show up once; about 12% is in the top ten. Sequencing used cultured CD8+ T cells from PBMCs, obtained from culture after CMV antigen stimulation. Receptors were obtained from a human donor in good health (CMV status not recorded). Some clones in this sample may be carry-over from other donors' samples.

This clonotype showed up many times. This rearrangement joins TRBV7-9 to TRBJ2-7; 8 positions agree with TRBD2. J gave up 3 bases and V 4 bases, and 2 bases lay outside the gene matches. CDR1 SEHNR and CDR2 FQNEAQ come from the germline V gene (reference sequence). This CDR3 contains 13 residues. This CDR3 is CASSSTSVYEQYF. CDR3 DNA: TGTGCCAGCAGCTCGACTAGCGTCTACGAGCAGTACTTC.

This clonotype came up a few times. The chain has TRBV7-9 and TRBJ2-4, with 15 bases aligning to TRBD2. Germline loops: CDR1 SEHNR, CDR2 FQNEAQ (reference sequence). Trimming removed 5 bases from V and 4 bases from J; junction bases left unmatched: 6. This CDR3 comprises 17 residues. CDR3 protein: CASSPGTSGGQKNIQYF. CDR3 in DNA: TGTGCCAGCAGCCCCGGGACTAGCGGGGGGCAGAAAAACATTCAGTACTTC.

This clonotype was recorded a few times. The DNA for the CDR3 is TGTGCCAGCAGTTTCCAGGGGTCACGCACAGATACGCAGTATTTT. Protein: CASSFQGSRTDTQYF. The chain carries TRBV27 and TRBJ2-3; perhaps TRBD1 as D (6 bases). The CDR3 is 15 residues long. CDR1 and CDR2 from the germline V gene are MNHEY and SMNVEV (reference sequence). The germline V and J ends were trimmed by 3 bases and 1 base, with 11 bases remaining between them.

The chain links TRBV7-9 to TRBJ2-4; possibly TRBD1 or TRBD2 for D (7 bases each). Germline V lookup: CDR1 SEHNR, CDR2 FQNEAQ (reference sequence). Deletions cut 2 bases from V and 8 bases from J, with 13 bases between. The CDR3 has 14 residues. CDR3 loop: CASSLTGEGDIQYF. Written as DNA, the CDR3 is TGTGCCAGCAGCTTAACAGGGGAGGGAGACATTCAGTACTTC.

CDR3 sequence reads: CASSPTAHGEKLFF. The CDR3 DNA reads TGTGCCAGCAGCCCGACAGCCCATGGTGAAAAACTGTTTTTT. The chain is built from TRBV7-9 and TRBJ1-4; tentative D call: TRBD1 (5 bases). CDR1 is SEHNR and CDR2 is FQNEAQ in the germline V gene (reference sequence). Trimming pared 5 bases from V and 7 bases from J, leaving 14 bases between. This CDR3 contains 14 residues.

The V call is TRBV27, the J call TRBJ2-3, with D possibly being TRBD1 or TRBD2 (5 bases each). There are 14 residues in the CDR3. The germline V gene encodes CDR1 MNHEY and CDR2 SMNVEV (reference sequence). V was shortened by 2 bases and J by 7 bases, with 13 bases between the two germline ends. Written as DNA, the CDR3 is TGTGCCAGCAGTTTAGCCAGGGAGTCCTATACGCAGTATTTT. Amino acid sequence: CASSLARESYTQYF.

This clonotype was counted a few times. V and J are TRBV6-1 and TRBJ1-5; TRBD1 matches 7 bases. This CDR3 contains 15 residues. V was clipped by 7 bases and J by 3 bases; unmatched bases: 9. The germline V gene has CDR1 MNHNS and CDR2 SASEGT. The CDR3 is CASKIQGRPNQPQHF. CDR3 bases: TGTGCCAGCAAGATACAGGGGCGACCCAATCAGCCCCAGCATTTT.

V usage is TRBV19 and J usage is TRBJ1-1; weak D call: TRBD1 (5 bases). The germline gives CDR1 LNHDA, CDR2 SQIVND (reference sequence). V dropped 3 bases and J dropped 1 base, with 9 bases sitting between them. The CDR3 covers 14 residues. CDR3 sequence (DNA): TGTGCCAGTAGTATGACCGGGGCGAACACTGAAGCTTTCTTT. This encodes CASSMTGANTEAFF.

This clonotype was seen ten or more times. The rearrangement joins TRBV7-8 to TRBJ1-1; D unresolved. Trimming removed 1 base from V and 2 bases from J, with 11 bases in between. CDR3 length: 15 residues. Per germline, CDR1 SGHVS and CDR2 FQNEAQ. CDR3 sequence reads: CASSLEVGGNTEAFF. As DNA, the CDR3 is TGTGCCAGCAGCTTAGAAGTAGGAGGAAACACTGAAGCTTTCTTT.

Worth noting for this clonotype: A much larger clone differs by one base, so this may be a read error. CDR3 coding DNA: TGTGCCAGCAGTTGGACAGGGGATAACACTGAAGCTTTCTTT. This translates into CASSWTGDNTEAFF. This chain uses TRBV28 with TRBJ1-1, with 9 bases identical to TRBD1. The trim removed 4 bases at V and 2 bases at J, leaving 2 bases unmatched. Germline lookup yields CDR1 MDHEN and CDR2 SYDVKM. CDR3 length: 14 residues.

This sequence joins TRBV2 and TRBJ2-2; tentatively, D is TRBD1 (6 bases). Germline CDR1 reads SNHLY; CDR2 reads FYNNEI. Trimming took 9 bases from V and 5 from J, leaving 22 bases between them. The CDR3 has 16 residues. The CDR3 loop is CARAPSGAHGTGELFF. CDR3 coding DNA: TGTGCCAGGGCCCCTTCAGGGGCGCATGGGACCGGGGAGCTGTTTTTT.

This clonotype was counted only a few times. The rearrangement joins TRBV20-1 to TRBJ2-4, with D tentatively TRBD2 (5 bases). Trimming removed 5 bases at V and 0 bases at J, with 11 bases between. Looked up from germline, CDR1 is DFQATT and CDR2 is SNEGSKA (reference sequence). This CDR3 spans 14 amino acids. Written as DNA, the CDR3 is TGCAGTGCTTTGGACTTACTAGCCAAAAACATTCAGTACTTC. It translates to CSALDLLAKNIQYF.

This clonotype was observed a few times. The V call is TRBV27, the J call TRBJ2-3, with D unclear. The CDR3 covers 11 residues. Germline CDR1 and CDR2: MNHEY and SMNVEV (reference sequence). The germline V and J ends were trimmed by 7 bases and 0 bases, with 2 bases remaining between them. The CDR3: CASISTDTQYF. The CDR3, as DNA: TGTGCCAGCATCAGCACAGATACGCAGTATTTT.

J is TRBJ2-7 and V is TRBV7-8; 10 nucleotides match TRBD2. Germline CDR1 and CDR2: SGHVS and FQNEAQ. The J segment lost 6 bases and the V segment lost 3 bases, leaving 8 bases of the junction unmatched. This CDR3 comprises 15 residues. The CDR3 sequence is CASSFLLAGLGEQYF. The CDR3 bases are TGTGCCAGCAGCTTCCTACTAGCGGGGCTAGGCGAGCAGTACTTC. The variable domain in full, completed from reference TRBV7-8 and TRBJ2-7, reads GAGVSQSPRYKVAKRGQDVALRCDPISGHVSLFWYQQALGQGPEFLTYFQNEAQLDKSGLPSDRFFAERPEGSVSTLKIQRTQQEDSAVYLCASSFLLAGLGEQYFGPGTRLTVT.

The genes are TRBV11-2 and TRBJ2-3; D is perhaps TRBD2 (5 bases). V dropped 2 bases and J dropped 2 bases, with 17 bases sitting between them. The CDR3 consists of 17 residues. Germline V gives CDR1 SGHAT, CDR2 FQNNGV. CDR3 nucleotide sequence: TGTGCCAGCAGCTTACCCTCAGGAGGCAGGAACACAGATACGCAGTATTTT. Translation: CASSLPSGGRNTDTQYF. The entire variable domain, with the rest obtained from reference TRBV11-2 and TRBJ2-3, is as follows: EAGVAQSPRYKIIEKRQSVAFWCNPISGHATLYWYQQILGQGPKLLIQFQNNGVVDDSQLPKDRFSAERLKGVDSTLKIQPAKLEDSAVYLCASSLPSGGRNTDTQYFGPGTRLTVL.

With regard to this clonotype: A much larger clone lies a single base off, so this may be a read error. The V and J genes are TRBV6-1 and TRBJ2-5, with D perhaps TRBD2 (5 bases). Germline V gives CDR1 MNHNS, CDR2 SASEGT. Deletions cut 8 bases from V and 0 bases from J, with 25 bases between. The CDR3 is 18 amino acids. The CDR3 region is CASGVILTGNLNQETQYF. The DNA for the CDR3 is TGTGCCAGCGGAGTGATTCTAACGGGGAACTTAAACCAAGAGACCCAGTACTTC.

This clonotype has just a few counts. The CDR3 spells CASSLRLVGSSYNEQFF. CDR3 nucleotide sequence: TGTGCCAGCAGCTTGAGACTAGTCGGTTCCTCCTACAATGAGCAGTTCTTC. The gene calls are TRBV5-5 and TRBJ2-1; possible D gene TRBD2, 6 bases. The CDR3 has 17 amino acids. The germline V gene has CDR1 SGHKS and CDR2 YYEKEE (reference sequence). Trimming pared 1 base from V and 0 bases from J, leaving 14 bases between.

This clonotype was found a few times. The chain uses TRBV7-9 and TRBJ1-1; D is perhaps TRBD1 (5 bases). Trimming cost V 3 bases and J 5 bases, with 13 bases left between them. Germline V gives CDR1 SEHNR, CDR2 FQNEAQ (reference sequence). This CDR3 is 14 amino acids long. CDR3 protein: CASSLTSKGTEAFF. In nucleotides, the CDR3 is TGTGCCAGCAGCTTGACCTCAAAGGGGACTGAAGCTTTCTTT. Full variable domain (outside the CDR3, taken from reference TRBV7-9 and TRBJ1-1): DTGVSQNPRHKITKRGQNVTFRCDPISEHNRLYWYRQTLGQGPEFLTYFQNEAQLEKSRLLSDRFSAERPKGSFSTLEIQRTEQGDSAMYLCASSLTSKGTEAFFGQGTRLTVV.

The CDR3 DNA follows: TGTGCCAGCAGCCCACAGGGGGCGCGTAGAGATGAGCAGTTCTTC. Translation: CASSPQGARRDEQFF. This chain links TRBV7-9 with TRBJ2-1, with 9 bases lining up with TRBD1. The V and J ends lost 5 bases and 8 bases, in that order; junction bases with no gene match: 10. The CDR3 length is 15 residues. CDR1 is SEHNR, CDR2 FQNEAQ, per germline (reference sequence).

This clonotype was detected only once. This chain links TRBV2 with TRBJ1-1; 8 bases are shared with TRBD1. The CDR3 contains 16 residues. The junction had 13 bases not matched to a gene; V was cut back by 7 bases and J by 3 bases. Germline V lookup: CDR1 SNHLY, CDR2 FYNNEI. In nucleotides, the CDR3 is TGTGCCAGCAATTGGGACAGGAGGGAGAGTGACACTGAAGCTTTCTTT. Residues: CASNWDRRESDTEAFF. Full variable domain (missing parts from reference TRBV2 and TRBJ1-1): EPEVTQTPSHQVTQMGQEVILRCVPISNHLYFYWYRQILGQKVEFLVSFYNNEISEKSEIFDDQFSVERPDGSNFTLKIRSTKLEDSAMYFCASNWDRRESDTEAFFGQGTRLTVV.

The gene calls are TRBV19 and TRBJ2-2; a weak D match, TRBD2 (7 bases). Germline CDR1 and CDR2: LNHDA and SQIVND (reference sequence). The germline V and J ends were trimmed by 7 bases and 4 bases, with 16 bases remaining between them. This CDR3 contains 15 residues. The CDR3, as DNA: TGTGCCAGTAACCTCGGGGGGCCACTCACCGGGGAGCTGTTTTTT. Translated, it gives CASNLGGPLTGELFF.

CDR3 sequence: CASSIRTGTTNEKLFF. The DNA of the CDR3 is TGTGCCAGCAGCATTAGGACAGGGACAACTAATGAAAAACTGTTTTTT. The J gene is TRBJ1-4, the V gene TRBV7-9, with TRBD1 identical over 8 bases. Germline V CDR1 and CDR2: SEHNR, FQNEAQ (reference sequence). There are 16 residues in the CDR3. The V segment lost 5 bases and the J segment 0 bases; nucleotides outside the gene matches: 5. Supplemented by reference TRBV7-9 and TRBJ1-4, the full variable domain reads DTGVSQNPRHKITKRGQNVTFRCDPISEHNRLYWYRQTLGQGPEFLTYFQNEAQLEKSRLLSDRFSAERPKGSFSTLEIQRTEQGDSAMYLCASSIRTGTTNEKLFFGSGTQLSVL.

V is TRBV9 and J is TRBJ2-3; perhaps TRBD1 as D (5 bases). Trimming stripped 3 bases from V and 15 bases from J, with 17 bases between. CDR3 size: 12 residues. The germline V gene encodes CDR1 SGDLS and CDR2 YYNGEE. The chain's CDR3 is CASSAGRSELYF. The CDR3 DNA sequence: TGTGCCAGCAGCGCAGGGCGCTCGGAGCTTTATTTT.

This clonotype was recorded a few times. V usage is TRBV7-2 and J usage is TRBJ2-7, with D unclear. The germline V and J ends were trimmed by 1 base and 7 bases, with 11 bases remaining between them. CDR3 size: 13 residues. Germline V gene data show CDR1 as SGHTA and CDR2 as FQGNSA. The CDR3 coding sequence is TGTGCCAGCAGCTTAGAAGAGTACGGGGAGCAGTACGTC. Protein sequence: CASSLEEYGEQYV.